The T cell receptor (beta chain) under discussion was sequenced for a study of blood T cell repertoires in COVID-19. Study overall: Samples representing acute and convalescent COVID-19 were sourced from the United States, Italy and Spain. Sources were T cells, B-cell-depleted T cells, or PBMCs; the material itself was cDNA or gDNA.

Losses at the gene ends were 6 bases for V and 6 bases for J; bases not matched to a gene: 10. Per germline, CDR1 MDHEN and CDR2 SYDVKM. The CDR3 totals 15 residues. Method: immunoSEQ multiplex PCR; TCRdb's copy keeps in-frame clones and lacks some. The data hold around 220,000 clones, with around 88% observed a single time. The TCR sequence derives from a woman in her forties or fifties with acute COVID-19. Sample: PBMCs or T cells enriched from blood (not recorded which). The V and J genes are TRBV28 and TRBJ1-5; TRBD1 aligns across 8 bases. The DNA for the CDR3 is TGTGCCAGCAGAGACACAGGGGGTGGCGGTCAGCCCCAGCATTTT. Residues: CASRDTGGGGQPQHF.